This is a list of T cell receptor beta chains from one sample in a study of T cells in Graves' hyperthyroidism and ophthalmopathy. TCRdb reprocessed the multiplex PCR reads via MiXCR and lists one record per CDR3 protein. This sample has about 400,000 distinct CDR3 sequences; approximately 15% occur once, and the top ten carry about 30%. Sequencing used blood. The source is a woman between 18 and 30 years old with Graves' hyperthyroidism that later progressed to Graves' ophthalmopathy. The CDR3 runs from the conserved cysteine through the conserved F or W. A D gene is named only where the DNA matches it firmly. Clone size, where shown, is once, few, many, or a class for clones that have expanded.

V: TRBV28
D: NA
size: few
J: TRBJ1-5
CDR3: CASWGTGRGRNQPQHF
DNA: TGTGCCAGCTGGGGAACAGGGAGAGGTCGCAATCAGCCCCAGCATTTT

V: TRBV19
D: NA
size: NA
J: TRBJ2-3
CDR3: CASSIDTGTDTQYF
DNA: TGTGCCAGTAGTATAGATACGGGCACAGATACGCAGTATTTT

V: TRBV15
D: NA
size: many
J: TRBJ1-5
CDR3: CATSRERGHNQPQHF
DNA: TGTGCCACCAGCAGAGAAAGGGGACACAATCAGCCCCAGCATTTT

V: TRBV28
D: TRBD2
size: many
J: TRBJ2-7
CDR3: CASMKLYGREGRIQNEQYF
DNA: TGTGCCAGCATGAAGTTATATGGGCGGGAGGGCCGAATCCAAAACGAGCAGTACTTC

V: TRBV20-1
D: NA
size: many
J: TRBJ1-1
CDR3: CSASRSGLNTEAFF
DNA: TGCAGTGCTAGTAGGTCCGGGCTAAACACTGAAGCTTTCTTT

V: TRBV20-1
D: TRBD2
size: many
J: TRBJ2-1
CDR3: CSARGLAGGGNEQFF
DNA: TGCAGTGCTAGGGGACTAGCGGGAGGTGGAAATGAGCAGTTCTTC

V: TRBV5-6
D: NA
size: many
J: TRBJ2-5
CDR3: CASSRLQLYQETQYF
DNA: TGTGCCAGCAGCCGACTGCAGTTGTACCAAGAGACCCAGTACTTC

V: TRBV2
D: TRBD2
size: many
J: TRBJ2-7
CDR3: CASSVGTSYEQYF
DNA: TGTGCCAGCAGTGTCGGGACTAGCTACGAGCAGTACTTC

V: TRBV28
D: NA
size: many
J: TRBJ2-4
CDR3: CASSFPSRSAKNIQYF
DNA: TGTGCCAGCAGTTTTCCCAGCAGGAGTGCCAAAAACATTCAGTACTTC

V: TRBV10-2
D: NA
size: NA
J: TRBJ1-4
CDR3: CASTPGEKLFF
DNA: TGCGCCAGCACCCCCGGAGAAAAACTGTTTTTT

V: TRBV7-6
D: TRBD2
size: many
J: TRBJ2-1
CDR3: CASSFSAAGVNEQFF
DNA: TGTGCCAGCAGCTTTTCGGCCGCGGGAGTGAATGAGCAGTTCTTC

V: TRBV28
D: TRBD2
size: many
J: TRBJ2-1
CDR3: CAGSGGFLTHEQFF
DNA: TGTGCCGGCTCGGGGGGGTTCCTTACACATGAGCAGTTCTTC

V: TRBV20-1
D: NA
size: few
J: TRBJ2-4
CDR3: CSARDRIQYF
DNA: TGCAGTGCCCGAGACCGGATTCAGTACTTC

V: TRBV19
D: NA
size: NA
J: TRBJ2-1
CDR3: CASRRTGEPTNEQFF
DNA: TGTGCCAGTAGAAGGACCGGGGAACCCACGAATGAGCAGTTCTTC

V: TRBV6-1
D: TRBD2
size: many
J: TRBJ2-1
CDR3: CASSGGTSGIPRKQFF
DNA: TGTGCCAGCAGTGGGGGGACTAGCGGGATCCCAAGGAAGCAGTTCTTC

V: TRBV28
D: NA
size: many
J: TRBJ1-5
CDR3: CASSLMHRHPAYQPQHF
DNA: TGTGCCAGCAGTTTAATGCACCGGCACCCAGCCTATCAGCCCCAGCATTTT

V: TRBV6-5
D: TRBD1
size: many
J: TRBJ1-2
CDR3: CASSYSNLMTGTVNYGYTF
DNA: TGTGCCAGCAGTTACTCGAATCTCATGACAGGGACCGTTAACTATGGCTACACCTTC

V: TRBV20-1
D: TRBD1
size: NA
J: TRBJ1-2
CDR3: CSAQDRTLVWYGYTF
DNA: TGCAGTGCTCAGGACAGGACCTTAGTTTGGTATGGCTACACCTTC

V: TRBV6-6
D: NA
size: many
J: TRBJ2-2
CDR3: CASSYVGTGELFF
DNA: TGTGCCAGCAGTTACGTCGGAACCGGGGAGCTGTTTTTT

V: TRBV7-9
D: NA
size: many
J: TRBJ1-2
CDR3: CASSFGGYTF
DNA: TGTGCCAGCAGCTTTGGAGGCTACACCTTC

V: TRBV7-9
D: NA
size: many
J: TRBJ2-1
CDR3: CASSLSYEQFF
DNA: TGTGCCAGCAGTCTTAGCTATGAGCAGTTCTTC

V: TRBV9
D: NA
size: few
J: TRBJ2-5
CDR3: CASSARQKETQYF
DNA: TGTGCCAGCAGCGCGAGACAGAAAGAGACCCAGTACTTC

V: TRBV2
D: NA
size: NA
J: TRBJ2-2
CDR3: CASGGGTPNTGELFF
DNA: TGTGCCAGCGGGGGCGGGACCCCGAACACCGGGGAGCTGTTTTTT

V: TRBV2
D: NA
size: many
J: TRBJ2-7
CDR3: CASSGGVSYEQYF
DNA: TGTGCCAGCAGTGGCGGAGTCTCCTACGAGCAGTACTTC

V: TRBV29-1
D: TRBD2
size: many
J: TRBJ2-1
CDR3: CSGLIARAGGEQFF
DNA: TGCAGCGGGTTGATAGCGAGAGCGGGGGGTGAGCAGTTCTTC

V: TRBV19
D: NA
size: many
J: TRBJ2-2
CDR3: CASRSTGTGELFF
DNA: TGTGCCAGTAGATCGACAGGAACCGGGGAGCTGTTTTTT

V: TRBV3-1
D: NA
size: many
J: TRBJ2-3
CDR3: CASSPNPSTDTQYF
DNA: TGTGCCAGCAGCCCCAATCCGAGCACAGATACGCAGTATTTT

V: TRBV28
D: TRBD1
size: many
J: TRBJ1-2
CDR3: CASSLGTAGVLLGGGYTF
DNA: TGTGCCAGCAGTTTGGGGACAGCGGGTGTACTATTAGGGGGGGGCTACACCTTC

V: TRBV5-6
D: NA
size: NA
J: TRBJ2-7
CDR3: CASSTTILPYEQYF
DNA: TGTGCCAGCAGCACGACCATTTTGCCCTACGAGCAGTACTTC

V: TRBV20-1
D: NA
size: NA
J: TRBJ2-7
CDR3: CSAWDNPSYEQYF
DNA: TGCAGTGCTTGGGACAATCCCTCCTACGAGCAGTACTTC

V: TRBV9
D: TRBD2
size: many
J: TRBJ2-1
CDR3: CASSTGTSAYNEQFF
DNA: TGTGCCAGCAGCACCGGGACTAGCGCCTACAATGAGCAGTTCTTC

V: TRBV19
D: NA
size: once
J: TRBJ1-1
CDR3: CASSIDPWGGDTEAFF
DNA: TGTGCCAGTAGTATAGATCCGTGGGGTGGGGACACTGAAGCTTTCTTT

V: TRBV15
D: TRBD1
size: few
J: TRBJ1-4
CDR3: CATSRVTGGKDEKLFF
DNA: TGTGCCACCAGCAGAGTGACAGGGGGCAAGGATGAAAAACTGTTTTTT

V: TRBV28
D: NA
size: many
J: TRBJ1-1
CDR3: CASSLGYGGGTEAFF
DNA: TGTGCCAGCAGTTTAGGGTATGGAGGGGGCACTGAAGCTTTCTTT

V: TRBV28
D: TRBD1
size: many
J: TRBJ2-3
CDR3: CASSPPPGQGGMDTQYF
DNA: TGTGCCAGCAGCCCACCGCCGGGACAGGGAGGGATGGATACGCAGTATTTT

V: TRBV2
D: NA
size: many
J: TRBJ2-1
CDR3: CASSNEQFF
DNA: TGTGCCAGCAGCAATGAGCAGTTCTTC

V: TRBV14
D: TRBD2
size: few
J: TRBJ2-5
CDR3: CASSQDPGLAGVRETQYF
DNA: TGTGCCAGCAGCCAAGATCCCGGACTAGCGGGAGTTCGGGAGACCCAGTACTTC

V: TRBV20-1
D: NA
size: NA
J: TRBJ2-3
CDR3: CSASGDSTDTQYF
DNA: TGCAGTGCTAGTGGCGATAGCACAGATACGCAGTATTTT

V: TRBV7-2
D: TRBD1
size: many
J: TRBJ2-5
CDR3: CASSQNPTGGETQYF
DNA: TGTGCCAGCAGCCAAAACCCGACAGGGGGGGAGACCCAGTACTTC

V: TRBV12-3/TRBV12-4
D: TRBD2
size: many
J: TRBJ2-3
CDR3: CASSSLERETDTQYF
DNA: TGTGCCAGCAGTTCGCTTGAGCGGGAGACAGATACGCAGTATTTT

V: TRBV13
D: TRBD2
size: many
J: TRBJ2-1
CDR3: CASSSTSGRSEQFF
DNA: TGTGCCAGCAGCTCGACTAGCGGGAGAAGCGAGCAGTTCTTC